The rows below give T cell receptor beta chains drawn from one sample of a study of cytomegalovirus exposure and HLA in healthy donors. Clones were read by immunoSEQ multiplex PCR, and TCRdb kept only the in-frame ones, dropping some. The sample yields more than 100,000 clones, 77% seen once. The sequenced sample consisted of PBMCs. These receptors all stem from a human donor in good health. Both conserved end residues are part of each CDR3. The D gene is left open where the match is weak. Clone size is given for some rows only: seen once, a few or many times, or a class if the clone is expanded.

>.|.|TRBJ1-2|TRBV27
CASSLKPFPLTGSGGYTF
TGTGCCAGCAGTTTAAAGCCCTTCCCTCTCACAGGGAGCGGTGGCTACACCTTC
>.|TRBD1|TRBJ1-2|TRBV19
CASSIGRTGGYGYTF
TGTGCCAGTAGTATAGGAAGGACAGGGGGCTATGGCTACACCTTC
>.|.|TRBJ1-3|TRBV6-1
CASRRATNSGNTIYF
TGTGCCAGCAGACGAGCTACCAACTCTGGAAACACCATATATTTT
>few|TRBD1|TRBJ1-4|TRBV19
CASSRDRGHANWDEKLFF
TGTGCCAGTAGTAGAGACAGGGGGCATGCCAACTGGGATGAAAAACTGTTTTTT
>.|.|TRBJ2-3|TRBV6-5
CASRITGSGADTQYF
TGTGCCAGCAGAATTACAGGGTCGGGCGCAGATACGCAGTATTTT
>.|.|TRBJ2-2|TRBV4-2
CASSQDPMATGELFF
TGTGCCAGCAGCCAAGATCCCATGGCCACCGGGGAGCTGTTTTTT
>.|TRBD2|TRBJ2-7|TRBV28
CASSLWASGSSYEQYF
TGTGCCAGCAGTTTATGGGCTAGCGGGAGCTCCTACGAGCAGTACTTC
>.|TRBD1|TRBJ1-2|TRBV5-1
CASRREGAENYGYTF
TGCGCCAGCAGACGTGAGGGGGCAGAGAACTATGGCTACACCTTC
>.|TRBD1|TRBJ2-3|TRBV18
CASSTGGGTDTQYF
TGTGCCAGCTCTACAGGGGGCGGCACAGATACGCAGTATTTT
>.|.|TRBJ1-3|TRBV28
CASSLFDGGSFGNTIYF
TGTGCCAGCAGTTTATTCGATGGAGGGTCTTTTGGAAACACCATATATTTT
>.|.|TRBJ2-3|TRBV28
CASSDSSLFLADTQYF
TGTGCCAGCAGCGATTCGAGCCTATTTCTAGCAGATACGCAGTATTTT
>.|TRBD2|TRBJ2-1|TRBV4-1
CASSLSRLAGNEQFF
TGCGCCAGCAGCCTTAGCCGACTAGCGGGTAATGAGCAGTTCTTC
>.|.|TRBJ1-2|TRBV7-9
CASSLVGRGNGYTF
TGTGCCAGCAGCTTAGTCGGGCGGGGAAATGGCTACACCTTC
>once|.|TRBJ2-7|TRBV2
CASISEGSYEQYF
TGTGCCAGCATCTCCGAGGGCTCCTACGAGCAGTACTTC
>once|.|TRBJ1-2|TRBV5-6
CASSLPGLGENYGYTF
TGTGCCAGCAGCTTGCCGGGACTGGGAGAGAACTATGGCTACACCTTC
>.|TRBD1|TRBJ2-5|TRBV28
CASSISGTGVRMQYF
TGTGCCAGCAGCATCTCCGGGACAGGGGTCCGGATGCAGTACTTC
>.|TRBD1|TRBJ1-2|TRBV28
CASTLLTGTGGYGYTF
TGTGCCAGCACCCTCCTAACCGGGACAGGGGGCTATGGCTACACCTTC
>few|.|TRBJ2-3|TRBV29-1
CSVDGRADTQYF
TGCAGCGTTGATGGGCGAGCAGATACGCAGTATTTT
>.|.|TRBJ1-4|TRBV19
CASSTYRIPNEKLFF
TGTGCCAGTAGTACTTACAGAATTCCTAATGAAAAACTGTTTTTT
>few|TRBD1|TRBJ1-1|TRBV15
CATGTGVTEAFF
TGTGCCACCGGGACAGGTGTCACTGAAGCTTTCTTT
>.|TRBD1|TRBJ1-2|TRBV18
CASSPSRSGGGNYGYTF
TGTGCCAGCTCTCCATCTCGCTCAGGGGGCGGCAACTATGGCTACACCTTC
>.|.|TRBJ1-6|TRBV29-1
CSARESYNSPLHF
TGCAGCGCCCGGGAATCCTATAATTCACCCCTCCACTTT
>once|TRBD1|TRBJ1-3|TRBV28
CASSYSGGRNTIYF
TGTGCCAGCAGTTACTCAGGGGGGAGAAACACCATATATTTT
>.|.|TRBJ1-4|TRBV5-1
CASSYSLRASRGEKLFF
TGCGCCAGCAGCTATAGTTTAAGGGCCTCAAGGGGGGAAAAACTGTTTTTT
>.|.|TRBJ2-2|TRBV21-1
CASNPKGTSGRGNTGELFF
TGTGCCAGCAACCCCAAGGGGACTAGCGGGAGAGGTAACACCGGGGAGCTGTTTTTT
>.|.|TRBJ2-7|TRBV29-1
CSVEPPGNPYEQYF
TGCAGCGTTGAGCCTCCGGGTAACCCCTACGAGCAGTACTTC
>.|.|TRBJ2-5|TRBV4-1
CASSRGQTQETQYF
TGCGCCAGCAGCCGCGGACAGACACAAGAGACCCAGTACTTC
>.|.|TRBJ2-4|TRBV25-1
CASSDPFLRFQYF
TGTGCCAGCAGTGACCCCTTCCTGCGATTTCAGTACTTC
>.|TRBD1|TRBJ2-7|TRBV28
CASSDTPGQGSYEQYF
TGTGCCAGCAGTGATACTCCCGGACAGGGCTCCTACGAGCAGTACTTC
>.|TRBD1|TRBJ1-1|TRBV29-1
CSVQGDIAEAFF
TGCAGCGTGCAGGGGGATATCGCTGAAGCTTTCTTT
>.|TRBD1|TRBJ2-3|TRBV6-1
CASRPGQGATDTQYF
TGTGCCAGCAGGCCGGGACAGGGGGCGACAGATACGCAGTATTTT
>.|TRBD2|TRBJ2-2|TRBV28
CASGGRDPYSNTGELFF
TGTGCCAGCGGCGGGAGGGACCCCTACTCGAACACCGGGGAGCTGTTTTTT
>.|.|TRBJ1-3|TRBV15
CATSRADISGNTIYF
TGTGCCACCAGCAGAGCTGACATCTCTGGAAACACCATATATTTT
>few|.|TRBJ2-7|TRBV7-2
CASRYGRDRTYEQYF
TGTGCCAGCAGATACGGGCGGGACAGAACCTACGAGCAGTACTTC
>.|.|TRBJ1-1|TRBV20-1
CSAREQTEAFF
TGCAGTGCTAGAGAACAGACTGAAGCTTTCTTT
>once|.|TRBJ1-1|TRBV18
CASSPIPGSGSAEAFF
TGTGCCAGCTCACCAATTCCGGGATCCGGGTCGGCTGAAGCTTTCTTT
>.|TRBD2|TRBJ2-7|TRBV7-9
CASSPETSGSYEQYF
TGTGCCAGCAGCCCAGAGACTAGCGGGAGTTACGAGCAGTACTTC
>few|TRBD2|TRBJ2-1|TRBV9
CASSLATSGDYNEQFF
TGTGCCAGCAGCCTCGCCACTAGCGGAGACTACAATGAGCAGTTCTTC
>few|TRBD2|TRBJ2-1|TRBV9
CASSQWGTSIYEQFF
TGTGCCAGCAGCCAGTGGGGGACTAGCATCTATGAGCAGTTCTTC
>once|.|TRBJ2-3|TRBV28
CASSLYERDSTDTQYF
TGTGCCAGCAGTTTATATGAGCGAGATAGCACAGATACGCAGTATTTT
>once|.|TRBJ2-3|TRBV5-5
CASSLFSDTQYF
TGTGCCAGCAGCTTGTTCTCAGATACGCAGTATTTT
>.|.|TRBJ2-2|TRBV7-9
CASSSMGGGELFF
TGTGCCAGCAGCTCCATGGGCGGGGGGGAGCTGTTTTTT
>.|TRBD1|TRBJ1-2|TRBV5-1
CASSTWTGSNYGYTF
TGCGCCAGCAGCACATGGACAGGGTCTAACTATGGCTACACCTTC
>once|.|TRBJ2-1|TRBV5-1
CASSLGTQTYNEQFF
TGCGCCAGCAGCTTGGGTACACAGACCTACAATGAGCAGTTCTTC
>.|TRBD1|TRBJ1-6|TRBV7-9
CASSLRGQGVHNSPLHF
TGTGCCAGCAGCCTTCGGGGACAGGGGGTCCATAATTCACCCCTCCACTTT
>.|TRBD1|TRBJ2-7|TRBV5-1
CASSGGQGHDEQYF
TGCGCCAGCAGCGGTGGACAGGGCCACGACGAGCAGTACTTC
>once|TRBD2|TRBJ2-1|TRBV10-3
CAISKAASGTGAGNEQFF
TGTGCCATCAGTAAAGCGGCTAGCGGGACGGGCGCGGGAAATGAGCAGTTCTTC
>.|TRBD2|TRBJ2-1|TRBV27
CASTLSGRINEQFF
TGTGCCAGCACCCTTAGCGGGAGGATTAATGAGCAGTTCTTC
>.|TRBD1|TRBJ2-7|TRBV6-5
CASRTGTVAYEQYF
TGTGCCAGCAGAACCGGGACAGTAGCCTACGAGCAGTACTTC
>.|.|TRBJ2-1|TRBV2
CASSERFYNEQFF
TGTGCCAGCAGTGAGCGGTTTTACAATGAGCAGTTCTTC
>.|TRBD1|TRBJ2-1|TRBV5-1
CASSFNIKRDRGGYEQFF
TGCGCCAGCAGCTTCAATATAAAACGGGACAGGGGGGGTTATGAGCAGTTCTTC
>.|TRBD1|TRBJ1-1|TRBV11-1
CASSIGTGFTEAFF
TGTGCCAGCAGCATCGGGACAGGGTTCACTGAAGCTTTCTTT
>few|TRBD1|TRBJ2-5|TRBV6-6
CASRPIQGEGETQYF
TGTGCCAGCAGACCCATTCAGGGGGAAGGAGAGACCCAGTACTTC
>.|TRBD1|TRBJ1-3|TRBV19
CASSIRRTGGVSGNTIYF
TGTGCCAGTAGTATAAGACGTACAGGGGGCGTATCTGGAAACACCATATATTTT